This T cell receptor (beta chain) was sequenced during a study of T cell repertoires in cytomegalovirus infection. Background on the study: Public TCR beta signatures indicated both CMV infection and matching HLA type. Study-wide points: Identification of carriers of CMV plus the relevant HLA was performed using cumulative public TCR beta family frequency. HLA-C-restricted CMV clonotypes gave the most frequent clonotype in two of eight donors.

The V and J ends lost 6 bases and 2 bases respectively, with 11 bases between them. The germline gives CDR1 MNHNS, CDR2 SASEGT. The CDR3 has 14 amino acids. This clonotype has a count of ten or more. Its target is unknown. TCRdb re-called the reads with MiXCR, one entry per CDR3 protein. The sample has about 130,000 distinct CDR3 sequences, approximately 30% seen once. Sample: CD8+ T cells from cultured PBMCs, taken from culture after CMV antigen stimulation. This clonotype was sampled from a human donor in good health (CMV status not recorded). Some clones in this sample may be carry-over from other donors' samples. The V and J genes are TRBV6-1 and TRBJ1-5; weak D call: TRBD1 (5 bases). The CDR3 nucleotides are TGTGCCAGCAGCGAACGAGGGGGCAATCAGCCCCAGCATTTT. Its translation: CASSERGGNQPQHF.